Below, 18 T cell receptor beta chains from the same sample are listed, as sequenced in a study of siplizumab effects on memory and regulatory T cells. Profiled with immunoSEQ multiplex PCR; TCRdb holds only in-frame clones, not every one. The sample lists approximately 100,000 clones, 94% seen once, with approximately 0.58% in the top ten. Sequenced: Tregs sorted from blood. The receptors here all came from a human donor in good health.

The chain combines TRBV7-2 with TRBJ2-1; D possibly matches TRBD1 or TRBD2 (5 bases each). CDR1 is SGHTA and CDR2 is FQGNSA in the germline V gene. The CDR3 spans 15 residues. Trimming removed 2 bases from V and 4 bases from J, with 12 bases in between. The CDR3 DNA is TGTGCCAGCAGCTTAATTTGGGGGATATACAATGAGCAGTTCTTC. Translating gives CASSLIWGIYNEQFF.

CDR3: CASSERVQVAGAHNEQFF. The CDR3 DNA reads TGTGCCAGCAGTGAAAGGGTACAGGTAGCGGGTGCCCACAATGAGCAGTTCTTC. This sequence joins TRBV6-1 and TRBJ2-1; TRBD2 agrees at 7 bases. CDR3 length: 18 amino acids. The V segment lost 2 bases and the J segment 5 bases; nucleotides outside the gene matches: 15. Germline V lookup: CDR1 MNHNS, CDR2 SASEGT.

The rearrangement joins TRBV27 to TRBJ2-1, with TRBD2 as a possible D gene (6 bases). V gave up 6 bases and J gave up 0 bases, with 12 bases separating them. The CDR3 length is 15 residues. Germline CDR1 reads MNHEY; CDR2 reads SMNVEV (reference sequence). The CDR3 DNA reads TGTGCCAGCAGGCCCGGGAGTGGCTCCTACAATGAGCAGTTCTTC. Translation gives CASRPGSGSYNEQFF.

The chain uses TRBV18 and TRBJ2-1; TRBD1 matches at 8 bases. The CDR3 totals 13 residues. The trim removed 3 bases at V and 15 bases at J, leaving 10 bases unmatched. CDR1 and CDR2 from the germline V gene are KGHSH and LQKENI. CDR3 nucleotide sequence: TGTGCCAGCTCACCCCAAACCCGGGACAGGCTGTTCTTC. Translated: CASSPQTRDRLFF.

The CDR3 here is CARSPKARLDDSGANTEAFF. As DNA, the CDR3 is TGTGCCAGAAGCCCAAAAGCCCGCTTGGATGATTCAGGGGCGAACACTGAAGCTTTCTTT. The gene calls are TRBV5-3 and TRBJ1-1; weak D call: TRBD1 (6 bases). TRBV5-3 qualifies as an ORF whose function is uncertain. The V and J ends lost 4 bases and 1 base respectively, with 29 bases between them. This CDR3 has 20 residues.

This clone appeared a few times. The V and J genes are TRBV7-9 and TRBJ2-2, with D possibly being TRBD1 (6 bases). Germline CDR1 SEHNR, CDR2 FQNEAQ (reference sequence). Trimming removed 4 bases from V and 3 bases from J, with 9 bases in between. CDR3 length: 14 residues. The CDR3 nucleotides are TGTGCCAGCAGCTCGACAGGCTACACCGGGGAGCTGTTTTTT. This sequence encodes CASSSTGYTGELFF.

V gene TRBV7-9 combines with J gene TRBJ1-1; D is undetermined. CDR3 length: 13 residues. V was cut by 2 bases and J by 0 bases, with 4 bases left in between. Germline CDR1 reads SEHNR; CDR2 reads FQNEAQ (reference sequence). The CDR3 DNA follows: TGTGCCAGCAGCTTATTTCTGAACACTGAAGCTTTCTTT. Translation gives CASSLFLNTEAFF.

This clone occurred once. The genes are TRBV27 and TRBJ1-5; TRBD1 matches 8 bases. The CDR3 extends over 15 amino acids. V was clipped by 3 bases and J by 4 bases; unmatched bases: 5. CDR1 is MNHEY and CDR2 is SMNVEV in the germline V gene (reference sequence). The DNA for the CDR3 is TGTGCCAGCAGTTTGAACAGGGGGACAAATCAGCCCCAGCATTTT. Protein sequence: CASSLNRGTNQPQHF.

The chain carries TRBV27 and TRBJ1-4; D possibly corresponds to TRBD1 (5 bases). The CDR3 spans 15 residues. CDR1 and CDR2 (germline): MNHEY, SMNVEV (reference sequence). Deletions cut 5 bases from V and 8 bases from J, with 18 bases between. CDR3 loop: CASSHRNHRGEKLFF. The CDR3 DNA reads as TGTGCCAGCAGTCACAGGAACCATCGAGGGGAAAAACTGTTTTTT.

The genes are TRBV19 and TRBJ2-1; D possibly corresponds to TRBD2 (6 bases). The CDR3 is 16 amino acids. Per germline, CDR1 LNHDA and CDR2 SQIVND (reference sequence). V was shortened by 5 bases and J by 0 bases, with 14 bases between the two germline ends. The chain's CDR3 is CASSPSGRSSYNEQFF. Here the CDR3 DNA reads TGTGCCAGTAGTCCCTCCGGGAGAAGCTCCTACAATGAGCAGTTCTTC.

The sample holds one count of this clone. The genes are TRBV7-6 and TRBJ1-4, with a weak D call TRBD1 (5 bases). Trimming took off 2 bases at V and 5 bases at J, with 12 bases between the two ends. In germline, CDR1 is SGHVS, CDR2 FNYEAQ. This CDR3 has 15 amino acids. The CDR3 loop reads CASSLRDGQNEKLFF. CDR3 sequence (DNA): TGTGCCAGCAGCTTACGGGACGGACAAAATGAAAAACTGTTTTTT.

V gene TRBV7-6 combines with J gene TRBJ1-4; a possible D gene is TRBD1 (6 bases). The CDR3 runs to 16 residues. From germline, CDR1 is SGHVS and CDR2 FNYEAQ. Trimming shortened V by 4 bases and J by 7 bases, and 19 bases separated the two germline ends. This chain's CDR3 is CASSSPAQGSGEKLFF. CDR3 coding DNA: TGTGCCAGCAGCTCCCCTGCTCAGGGGAGTGGTGAAAAACTGTTTTTT.

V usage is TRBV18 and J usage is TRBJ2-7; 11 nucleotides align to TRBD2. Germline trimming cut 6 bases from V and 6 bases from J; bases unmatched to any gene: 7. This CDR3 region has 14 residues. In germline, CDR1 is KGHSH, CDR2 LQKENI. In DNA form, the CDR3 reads TGTGCCAGCTCGGCCGGGACTAGCGGACCCGAGCAGTACTTC. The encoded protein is CASSAGTSGPEQYF.

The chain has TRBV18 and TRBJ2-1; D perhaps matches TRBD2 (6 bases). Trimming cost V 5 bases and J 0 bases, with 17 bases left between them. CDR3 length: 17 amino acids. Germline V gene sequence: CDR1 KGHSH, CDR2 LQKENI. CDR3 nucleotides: TGTGCCAGCTCAAGAGGGAGCGGAGGGATCTCCTACAATGAGCAGTTCTTC. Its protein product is CASSRGSGGISYNEQFF.

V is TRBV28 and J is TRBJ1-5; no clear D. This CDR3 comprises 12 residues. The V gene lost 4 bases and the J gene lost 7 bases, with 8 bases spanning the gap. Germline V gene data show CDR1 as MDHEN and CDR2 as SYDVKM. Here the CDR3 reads CASSSTYQPQHF. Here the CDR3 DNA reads TGTGCCAGCAGTTCCACGTACCAGCCCCAGCATTTT.

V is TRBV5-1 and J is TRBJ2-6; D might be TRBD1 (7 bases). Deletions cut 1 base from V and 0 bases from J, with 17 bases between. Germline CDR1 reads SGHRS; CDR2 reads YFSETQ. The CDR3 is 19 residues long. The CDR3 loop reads CASSLFGAGQSSGANVLTF. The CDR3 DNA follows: TGCGCCAGCAGCTTGTTTGGGGCGGGACAGAGCTCTGGGGCCAACGTCCTGACTTTC.

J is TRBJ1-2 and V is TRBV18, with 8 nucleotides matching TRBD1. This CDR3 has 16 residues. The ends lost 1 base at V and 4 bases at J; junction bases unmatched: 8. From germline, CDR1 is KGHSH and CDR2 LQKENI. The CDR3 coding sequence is TGTGCCAGCTCACCACGGACAGGGACGGATACCTATGGCTACACCTTC. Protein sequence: CASSPRTGTDTYGYTF. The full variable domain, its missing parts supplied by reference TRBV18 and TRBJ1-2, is NAGVMQNPRHLVRRRGQEARLRCSPMKGHSHVYWYRQLPEEGLKFMVYLQKENIIDESGMPKERFSAEFPKEGPSILRIQQVVRGDSAAYFCASSPRTGTDTYGYTFGSGTRLTVV.

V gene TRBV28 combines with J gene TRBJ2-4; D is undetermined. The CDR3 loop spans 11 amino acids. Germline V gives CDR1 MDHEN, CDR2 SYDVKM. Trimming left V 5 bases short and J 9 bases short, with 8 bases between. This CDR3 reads CASSNPGIQYF. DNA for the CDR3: TGTGCCAGCAGTAATCCGGGCATTCAGTACTTC.